A selection of T cell receptor beta chains follows, all from one sample in a study of T cell responses to AZD1222 COVID-19 vaccine. Assay used: immunoSEQ multiplex PCR; TCRdb lists only in-frame clones, some missing. The sample consists of about 180,000 clones, more than 80% of them appearing once. Sequencing used peripheral blood, obtained 28 days after the second dose of the MenACWY control vaccine. All receptors derive from an adult who received the MenACWY meningococcal vaccine as a control. The CDR3 runs from the conserved cysteine through the conserved F or W. A D gene is named only where the DNA matches it firmly. Clone size, where shown, is once, few, many, or a class for clones that have expanded.

clone_size,v_call,d_call,j_call,cdr3_nt,cdr3_aa
-,TRBV12-3/TRBV12-4,-,TRBJ1-1,TGTGCCAGCAGCCGAAACAGTGAAGCTTTCTTT,CASSRNSEAFF
-,TRBV6-5,-,TRBJ1-5,TGTGCCAGCAGAGGAGGGGTGGCTCAGCCCCAGCATTTT,CASRGGVAQPQHF
-,TRBV7-3,TRBD1,TRBJ1-2,TGTGCCAGCAGCTTAACGGGACAGGGCTATGGCTACACCTTC,CASSLTGQGYGYTF
-,TRBV28,TRBD2,TRBJ2-3,TGTGCCAGCAGTTCAATAGCGGGAGGCTCGACAGATACGCAGTATTTT,CASSSIAGGSTDTQYF
few,TRBV4-3,TRBD2,TRBJ2-7,TGCGCCAGCAGCCAAGATACGGGAGGACCATCCTACGAGCAGTACTTC,CASSQDTGGPSYEQYF
-,TRBV5-4,-,TRBJ1-3,TGTGCCAGCAGCCGGGACGCTGGAAACACCATATATTTT,CASSRDAGNTIYF
-,TRBV7-2,-,TRBJ1-5,TGTGCCAGCAGCTTATATAATCAGCCCCAGCATTTT,CASSLYNQPQHF
-,TRBV11-2,-,TRBJ1-1,TGTGCCAGCAGAATCATCGGAAAACTGAACACTGAAGCTTTCTTT,CASRIIGKLNTEAFF
-,TRBV10-3,TRBD2,TRBJ2-1,TGTGCCATCAGTGAAAGGCAACTAGCGGGAGGTGAGCAGTTCTTC,CAISERQLAGGEQFF
-,TRBV19,-,TRBJ2-7,TGTGCCAGTAGTATAGCCACCGGGACACCCTACGAGCAGTACTTC,CASSIATGTPYEQYF
-,TRBV6-5,TRBD1,TRBJ1-1,TGTGCCAGCAGCCTACAGGGGTCGGGAACCACTGAAGCTTTCTTT,CASSLQGSGTTEAFF
-,TRBV10-3,-,TRBJ2-5,TGTGCCATCAGTTCGGCAGGGGAGGGTGAGACCCAGTACTTC,CAISSAGEGETQYF
-,TRBV24-1,-,TRBJ1-4,TGTGCCACCAGGGACACGAGCGGTGAAAAACTGTTTTTT,CATRDTSGEKLFF
-,TRBV7-2,-,TRBJ2-7,TGTGCCAGCAGCTTAGATCCAGGTTACGAGCAGTACTTC,CASSLDPGYEQYF
-,TRBV19,-,TRBJ2-7,TGTGCCAGTAGGGAGGGGCCCTCCTACGAGCAGTACTTC,CASREGPSYEQYF
-,TRBV15,-,TRBJ2-7,TGTGCCACCAGCAGAGGGGCAGTGACGGGCTCCTACGAGCAGTACTTC,CATSRGAVTGSYEQYF
-,TRBV7-2,-,TRBJ1-4,TGTGCCAGCAGCTTGGGGCCCACTGCAACTAATGAAAAACTGTTTTTT,CASSLGPTATNEKLFF
-,TRBV7-6,TRBD2,TRBJ2-2,TGTGCCAGCAGCCAAGGACTAGCGGGAGGCACCGGGGAGCTGTTTTTT,CASSQGLAGGTGELFF
-,TRBV15,-,TRBJ1-4,TGTGCCACCAGCAGAGTTATAGGGTTAGGGGTGGCGGAAAAACTGTTTTTT,CATSRVIGLGVAEKLFF
-,TRBV6-2/TRBV6-3,-,TRBJ2-1,TGTGCCAGCAGTTACGGAGTTGAGCAGTTCTTC,CASSYGVEQFF
-,TRBV11-2,-,TRBJ2-2,TGTGCCAGCAGCCCCACAAGTCCCGGGGAGCTGTTTTTT,CASSPTSPGELFF
-,TRBV6-5,TRBD2,TRBJ2-5,TGTGCCAGCAGTTACTCTTGGCGGGAGACGGAGACCCAGTACTTC,CASSYSWRETETQYF
few,TRBV6-5,-,TRBJ1-3,TGTGCCAGCAGTTTGGACCGAGACTCGAACACCATATATTTT,CASSLDRDSNTIYF
-,TRBV10-1,TRBD2,TRBJ2-1,TGCGCCAGCAGTGGACTGAGCGGGAGGGCCCACAATGAGCAGTTCTTC,CASSGLSGRAHNEQFF
-,TRBV5-6,TRBD1,TRBJ2-7,TGTGCCAGCAGCTTGTGGGGGACAGGGTCCTACGAGCAGTACTTC,CASSLWGTGSYEQYF
-,TRBV7-9,-,TRBJ1-5,TGTGCCAGCAGCGCGACAGGAGGACAGCCCCAGCATTTT,CASSATGGQPQHF